The present TCR beta chain was sequenced within a study of Ad26.COV2.S vaccination and SARS-CoV-2 variants (dated by TCRdb to about 2021). About the study as a whole: Vaccine-arm donors were drawn from COV1001, a multicentre, randomized, double-blind, placebo-controlled phase I-IIa trial of Ad26.COV2.S in healthy adults. A total of 32 samples were included in the TCR-sequenced set, comprising roughly 20 Ad26.COV2.S vaccine recipients, 5 placebo recipients and 8 SARS-CoV-2 convalescent individuals. Sequencing of the TCRbeta repertoire served to evaluate the specificity and breadth of SARS-CoV-2-reactive T cell receptors following Ad26.COV2.S vaccination. Trial participants were randomized into five groups of five, in which low-dose or high-dose Ad26.COV2.S was given once or twice, or placebo was given on both occasions. Investigators did not know the trial group allocation while performing experiments and assessing outcomes. Ad26.COV2.S was given intramuscularly at 5x10^10 or 1x10^11 viral particles, as a single shot or as two shots 56 days apart.

General study outcomes and caveats: Vaccine and placebo recipients had similar non-spike TCR breadth, a finding consistent with the vaccine containing only spike. Ad26.COV2.S recipients had higher spike-specific TCR breadth than placebo recipients (P = 0.0014). After vaccination, spike-specific CD8+ and CD4+ T cell responses were reported to show substantial breadth. The study was not powered for comparison of responses between vaccine doses or regimens. According to the authors, total T cell responses may have been underestimated by the TCR breadth and depth analyses.

With regard to this clone: The specificity of this receptor is unknown. Base qualities are not recorded, but no much larger clone differs from it by a single base.

Read against the paper, the sample's treatment or condition label means: around 19 received Ad26.COV2.S at low or high dose, single or two shots; roughly five received placebo; per-sample allocation not given. For vaccine and placebo recipients, repertoires were sequenced using samples collected on day 63 after the first injection. In Cohort 1b, around 23 adults aged 18-55 years were enrolled at a single site in Boston, USA, between 29 July and 7 August 2020. As a vaccine, Ad26.COV2.S was a replication-incompetent adenovirus type 26 vector that expressed a prefusion-stabilized SARS-CoV-2 spike protein derived from the original Wuhan strain. The immunoSEQ Assay was used to sequence TCRbeta CDR3 regions. After extraction, genomic DNA underwent amplification by bias-controlled multiplex PCR, followed by high-throughput sequencing. In the paper's pipeline: To quantify the absolute abundance of each unique TCRbeta CDR3 region, sequences were collapsed and filtered. Usable DNA was measured by amplifying reference genes present in all nucleated cells, and TCRbeta template counts were normalized to that usable DNA to estimate T cell fraction. Repertoire TCRs were annotated as SARS-CoV-2-specific by exact matching of V gene, CDR3 amino acid sequence and J gene to a known reactive TCR set. The reference SARS-CoV-2 TCR set was obtained from MIRA and was filtered for enrichment in COVID-19-positive ImmuneCODE repertoires, whereby public or cross-reactive TCRs were removed. Using the MIRA antigens, annotated TCRs were further analysed by specific ORF or by position within an ORF. Breadth was defined as annotated unique rearrangements over total unique productive rearrangements; depth was the summed frequency of those rearrangements. Group comparisons of TCR breadth used two-sided Wilcoxon rank-sum tests. TCRdb holds this immuneACCESS table with in-frame rearrangements only. Some clones are missing; in checked studies, unresolved V genes explain under half, and the rest has no known cause. V, J and clone size derive from that table, while D and trimming were established from the DNA sequence. This sample comprises 350,000 to 450,000 clones, 83% of them detected only once. Almost 7.5% of the sample is taken by the ten largest.

V is clipped by 4 bases and J by 0 bases, and the sequence between their germline boundaries is 10 bases long. Its CDR3 holds 14 amino acids, cysteine through phenylalanine. Solely the CDR3 DNA is kept, with 42 bases framed from the first base. For CDR1 and CDR2, the germline V gene lists SGHRS and YFSETQ. This receptor chain uses TRBV5-1 and TRBJ1-1; the D gene remains uncertain. The source was peripheral blood, collected in a trial of Ad26.COV2.S vaccine versus placebo. The TCR comes from a person between 18 and 65 years old who received the Ad26.COV2.S COVID-19 vaccine or a placebo. The nucleotide sequence is TGCGCCAGCAGCGACGGGGTGCTGAACACTGAAGCTTTCTTT. Its protein reads: CASSDGVLNTEAFF.